The clone carrying this T cell receptor (beta chain) was seen only once. Antigen unknown. This sample is part of a study of cytomegalovirus exposure and HLA in healthy donors. Study context: Unique TCRs from HLA-typed donors, 85 million to 100 million of them, were held in an early data release.

CDR3 size: 15 residues. The V gene's germline CDR1 is WSHSY and CDR2 SAAADI. Trimming removed 1 base from V and 8 bases from J; junction bases left unmatched: 5. The study's findings and limits: As a later analysis showed, a missense DCLRE1C variant was linked to trimming of TCR beta V- and J-genes.

PCR amplification relied on 60 Vbeta primers (plus 13 Jbeta primers). Generated by immunoSEQ multiplex PCR, the TCRdb table keeps only in-frame clones and is missing some. The sample holds 150,000 to 200,000 clones, around 85% seen once. Sequenced material: PBMCs. The TCR comes from a man aged 18 to 29 in good health and CMV-seronegative. The chain carries TRBV10-2 and TRBJ2-1; 10 bases align to TRBD2. DNA for the CDR3: TGCGCCAGCAGTGAGTGGCTAGCGGGAGTAGATGAGCAGTTCTTC. Translated: CASSEWLAGVDEQFF.